This TCR beta chain was sequenced during a study of cytomegalovirus exposure and HLA in healthy donors. Study as a whole: Approximately 85 million unique TCRs from HLA-typed donors were held in an early data release. Study results and caveats: After further analysis at a later stage, 15,000 to 20,000 TCR beta sequences were associated with HLA alleles at 0.05 false discovery rate. The Asian-associated ancestry cluster reportedly had fewer N-insertions than the approximately 650-donor mean in a later analysis.

As to this clone: No antigen is known for it.

PCR primers comprised 60 Vbeta and 13 Jbeta primers. TCRdb keeps only in-frame clones here, not all; method: immunoSEQ multiplex PCR. Seen here are some 75,000 clones, 78% observed once, and the top ten hold approximately 5.6%. Per the germline V gene, CDR1 is ENHRY and CDR2 is SYGVKD. Unmatched junction bases numbered 8, after V lost 2 bases and J lost 0 bases. The CDR3 totals 17 residues. The receptor's source is a man in his late teens or twenties in good health and CMV-seropositive. The chain recombines TRBV10-3 with TRBJ2-7, with TRBD2 identical over 9 bases. The sample comprised PBMCs. CDR3 sequence (DNA): TGTGCCATCAGTGAGCCTCTAGCGGGAACATACTCCTACGAGCAGTACTTC. Translated: CAISEPLAGTYSYEQYF.